Described below is a single T cell receptor (beta chain) sequence and its context. CDR3 length equals 14 residues. Trimming stripped 3 bases from V and 1 base from J, with 9 bases between. CDR1 is SGHVS and CDR2 is FQNEAQ in the germline V gene. Assay used: immunoSEQ multiplex PCR; TCRdb lists only in-frame clones, some missing. The table shows about 120,000 clones, with 80% to 90% occurring only once. This record belongs to a study of blood T cell repertoires in COVID-19. In the study overall: Spain, Italy and the United States supplied samples that represented acute and convalescent COVID-19.

The V gene is TRBV7-8, the J gene TRBJ1-1; the D gene is possibly TRBD1 (6 bases). Sequenced: peripheral blood. The TCR was taken from a man between 65 and 79 years old with active or convalescent COVID-19. The CDR3 reads CASSLGHQNTEAFF. For the CDR3, the DNA is TGTGCCAGCAGCTTGGGACACCAGAACACTGAAGCTTTCTTT. The full variable domain, rest sourced from reference TRBV7-8 and TRBJ1-1, is GAGVSQSPRYKVAKRGQDVALRCDPISGHVSLFWYQQALGQGPEFLTYFQNEAQLDKSGLPSDRFFAERPEGSVSTLKIQRTQQEDSAVYLCASSLGHQNTEAFFGQGTRLTVV.